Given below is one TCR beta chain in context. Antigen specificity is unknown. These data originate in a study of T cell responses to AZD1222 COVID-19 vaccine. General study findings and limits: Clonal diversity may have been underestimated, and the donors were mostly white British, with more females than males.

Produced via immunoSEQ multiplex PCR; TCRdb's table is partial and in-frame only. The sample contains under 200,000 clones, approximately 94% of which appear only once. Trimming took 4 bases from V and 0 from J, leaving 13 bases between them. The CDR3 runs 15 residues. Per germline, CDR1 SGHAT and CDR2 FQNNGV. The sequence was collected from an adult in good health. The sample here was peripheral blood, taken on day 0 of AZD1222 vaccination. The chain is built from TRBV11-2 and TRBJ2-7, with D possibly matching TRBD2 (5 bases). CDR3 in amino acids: CASSSPDRGSYEQYF. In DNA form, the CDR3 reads TGTGCCAGCAGCTCACCCGACCGGGGCTCCTACGAGCAGTACTTC.